These 17 T cell receptor beta chains originate from one sample sequenced in a study of blood T cell repertoires in COVID-19. Generated by immunoSEQ multiplex PCR, the TCRdb table keeps only in-frame clones and is missing some. The sample carries 250,000 to 300,000 clones, around 82% recorded once. The specimen was peripheral blood. The receptors here all came from a young woman with acute or convalescent COVID-19.

The chain links TRBV5-1 to TRBJ2-3; TRBD2 is a possible D gene (5 bases). The CDR3 is made up of 15 amino acids. V lost 0 bases to trimming and J lost 2 bases, with 10 bases between them. The germline V gene has CDR1 SGHRS and CDR2 YFSETQ. In DNA form, the CDR3 reads TGCGCCAGCAGCTTGGTTGGGCGGGTCACAGATACGCAGTATTTT. Amino acids: CASSLVGRVTDTQYF.

The chain has TRBV6-5 and TRBJ1-1, with D hard to call. Trimming left V 5 bases short and J 0 bases short, with 7 bases between. Germline V gene sequence: CDR1 MNHEY, CDR2 SVGAGI. The CDR3 contains 13 residues. The CDR3 DNA reads as TGTGCCAGCAGTCTGTACATGAACACTGAAGCTTTCTTT. Protein: CASSLYMNTEAFF.

This rearrangement joins TRBV6-2 or TRBV6-3 to TRBJ2-7; 9 bases agree with TRBD1. J was trimmed by 2 bases and V by 4 bases; bases with no gene match: 6. Germline assignment: CDR1 MNHEY and CDR2 SVGEGT. The CDR3 sequence is 15 residues long. DNA for the CDR3: TGTGCCAGCAGTTTGACAGGGGGAGCGACCTACGAGCAGTACTTC. Its translation is CASSLTGGATYEQYF.

This clone was seen only once. The chain joins TRBV7-8 to TRBJ2-7, with unresolved D. Germline V CDR1 and CDR2: SGHVS, FQNEAQ. This CDR3 region has 13 residues. Trimming shortened V by 1 base and J by 6 bases, and 10 bases separated the two germline ends. The CDR3 DNA reads as TGTGCCAGCAGCTTAGTGTTGCGGAGCGAGCAGTACTTC. Protein sequence: CASSLVLRSEQYF.

The chain has TRBV18 and TRBJ1-5, with D possibly being TRBD1 (5 bases). Trimming cost V 2 bases and J 0 bases, with 26 bases left between them. The CDR3 length is 21 residues. CDR1 and CDR2 from the germline V gene are KGHSH and LQKENI. CDR3 sequence reads: CASSPLPFPGSPLYSNQPQHF. CDR3 in DNA: TGTGCCAGCTCACCATTACCCTTTCCAGGGTCCCCCTTATATAGCAATCAGCCCCAGCATTTT.

V gene TRBV11-2 combines with J gene TRBJ2-2; D not certain. CDR1 and CDR2 (germline): SGHAT, FQNNGV. The CDR3 has 15 amino acids. Between the trimmed V and J ends, which lost 1 base and 1 base, there was a span of 7 bases. CDR3 sequence: CASSLVAGNTGELFF. The CDR3 DNA reads as TGTGCCAGCAGCTTAGTGGCAGGGAACACCGGGGAGCTGTTTTTT.

This clone was observed a single time. This sequence joins TRBV9 and TRBJ2-7, with 15 bases aligning to TRBD2. The CDR3 spans 18 residues. Trimming took 5 bases from V and 6 from J; bases not matched to a gene: 15. Germline V lookup: CDR1 SGDLS, CDR2 YYNGEE. The CDR3 sequence: CASSGGLAGGSAPSEQYF. For the CDR3, the DNA is TGTGCCAGCAGTGGAGGACTAGCGGGAGGGTCAGCTCCTAGCGAGCAGTACTTC.

The chain is built from TRBV9 and TRBJ2-7; D remains ambiguous. With 0 bases removed from V and 2 bases from J, the gap between germline ends came to 9 bases. There are 14 residues in the CDR3. The germline V gene encodes CDR1 SGDLS and CDR2 YYNGEE. CDR3 sequence: CASSVEPAAYEQYF. The CDR3 region has the DNA TGTGCCAGCAGCGTAGAACCGGCGGCCTACGAGCAGTACTTC. Using reference TRBV9 and TRBJ2-7 for the parts outside the CDR3, the full variable domain is DSGVTQTPKHLITATGQRVTLRCSPRSGDLSVYWYQQSLDQGLQFLIQYYNGEERAKGNILERFSAQQFPDLHSELNLSSLELGDSALYFCASSVEPAAYEQYFGPGTRLTVT.

The gene calls are TRBV24-1 and TRBJ1-2, with 7 bases lining up with TRBD1. Germline V CDR1 and CDR2: KGHDR, SFDVKD. This CDR3 is 16 amino acids long. The junction had 10 bases not matched to a gene; V was cut back by 4 bases and J by 3 bases. CDR3 region: CATSEGDSATYYGYTF. The CDR3 DNA reads TGTGCCACCAGTGAGGGGGACAGTGCGACCTACTATGGCTACACCTTC.

The chain uses TRBV2 and TRBJ1-1, with 8 bases fitting TRBD1. J was trimmed by 10 bases and V by 7 bases; bases with no gene match: 14. Germline assignment: CDR1 SNHLY and CDR2 FYNNEI. This CDR3 has 14 residues. This chain's CDR3 is CASNLDREALGAFF. The CDR3 DNA reads as TGTGCCAGCAATTTGGACAGGGAGGCGCTTGGAGCTTTCTTT.

This sequence joins TRBV15 and TRBJ2-3, with 9 bases aligning to TRBD2. V gave up 0 bases and J gave up 2 bases; unmatched junction bases: 3. Germline lookup yields CDR1 LNHNV and CDR2 YYDKDF (reference sequence). The CDR3 contains 16 residues. CDR3 bases: TGTGCCACCAGCAGAGATCGACTAGCGGCCACAGATACGCAGTATTTT. This sequence encodes CATSRDRLAATDTQYF.

CDR3 residues: CASSLGGGLQETQYF. The DNA for the CDR3 is TGCGCCAGCAGCTTGGGTGGGGGCCTACAAGAGACCCAGTACTTC. The chain uses TRBV5-1 and TRBJ2-5; weak D call: TRBD1 (6 bases). V lost 0 bases and J lost 2, with 11 bases in between. The CDR3 sequence is 15 residues long. From germline, CDR1 is SGHRS and CDR2 YFSETQ.

The chain employs TRBV24-1 and TRBJ2-7; 16 positions match TRBD2. The CDR3 extends over 21 amino acids. Germline V lookup: CDR1 KGHDR, CDR2 SFDVKD. V shed 8 bases, J shed 1 base, and the junction held 19 bases outside the gene matches. CDR3 DNA: TGTGCCACCACCCCCAGGTTAGGGGGACTAGCGGGAGGGCGCAGTTCCTACGAGCAGTACTTC. It yields the protein CATTPRLGGLAGGRSSYEQYF.

This clone came up once. The V call is TRBV3-1 (or the pseudogene TRBV3-2), the J call TRBJ2-3; no clear D. V dropped 1 base and J dropped 1 base, with 6 bases sitting between them. Germline assignment: CDR1 LGHDT and CDR2 YNNKEL (reference sequence). The CDR3 contains 14 residues. The CDR3 is CASSQVRGTDTQYF. The CDR3 bases are TGTGCCAGCAGCCAAGTTCGGGGCACAGATACGCAGTATTTT.

V is TRBV5-5 and J is TRBJ2-7, with 11 bases aligning to TRBD2. Germline trimming cut 4 bases from V and 2 bases from J; bases unmatched to any gene: 14. The CDR3 extends over 18 amino acids. Looked up from germline, CDR1 is SGHKS and CDR2 is YYEKEE (reference sequence). In nucleotides, the CDR3 is TGTGCCAGCAGCAGGGAGGCGGCTAGCGGGAGGAATCCCTACGAGCAGTACTTC. Translating it yields CASSREAASGRNPYEQYF.

The J gene is TRBJ1-2, the V gene TRBV29-1; D is perhaps TRBD1 (6 bases). The CDR3 sequence is 14 residues long. Trimming cost V 6 bases and J 0 bases, with 14 bases left between them. Looked up from germline, CDR1 is SQVTM and CDR2 is ANQGSEA. The CDR3 loop reads CSVATGRANYGYTF. The CDR3 region has the DNA TGCAGCGTAGCCACAGGGCGGGCTAACTATGGCTACACCTTC.

This sequence joins TRBV6-6 and TRBJ1-2; D may be TRBD1 (6 bases). V lost 4 bases and J lost 3, with 9 bases in between. The CDR3 extends over 13 amino acids. Per germline, CDR1 MNHNY and CDR2 SVGAGI (reference sequence). The CDR3 loop is CASSSSGDYGYTF. The CDR3 DNA sequence: TGTGCCAGCAGTTCGTCAGGGGACTATGGCTACACCTTC.